Listed below are T cell receptor beta chains from one sample, sequenced in a study of shared clonotypes between healthy human individuals. Sequencing used immunoSEQ multiplex PCR; TCRdb keeps in-frame clones, though not all of them. The profile shows approximately 2.5 million clones, roughly 93% of them singletons. The sample taken for sequencing was naive CD4+ T cells from PBMCs. The receptors were sampled from a man between 18 and 35 years old in good health. Some clones in this sample may be carry-over from other donors' samples. Each CDR3 is given with its conserved first and last residue. Each record gives: V gene, CDR3 protein.

TRBV7-3,CASSSQSTDTQYF
TRBV6-1,CASSEASSGSHNEQFF
TRBV2,CASSVGRGASYEQYF
TRBV2,CASSEAQTGPGELFF
TRBV7-2,CASSSYRAYTEAFF
TRBV11-2,CASSFAGSSTDTQYF
TRBV7-8,CASSHGQTDTQYF
TRBV29-1,CSGTSGSNEQFF
TRBV29-1,CSVTPTYHYEQYF
TRBV27,CASRPSVTFANTGELFF
TRBV28,CASSSPRGNQPQHF
TRBV11-2,CASSFTLGQGDTTEAFF
TRBV6-1,CASSFRDNTEAFF
TRBV19,CASSIAMGRLRGEKLFF
TRBV11-2,CASSYSTHNSPLHF
TRBV29-1,CSGGAQETQYF
TRBV4-3,CASSQESRGIAGNTGELFF
TRBV7-2,CASSPRAGEQFF
TRBV9,CASSVGGGRSSYNEQFF
TRBV18,CASSSAGTYIYTF
TRBV6-5,CASSYSILRLNTEAFF
TRBV19,CASHPGGNANTGELFF
TRBV5-6,CASSFRGASSNQPQHF
TRBV21-1,CASSKRKTAQGYLCGYTF
TRBV9,CASSAKGRADTQYF
TRBV5-1,CATRRGDSRTYGYTF
TRBV7-9,CASSPRGVAYEQYF
TRBV2,CASGPRGHQPQHF
TRBV7-2,CASSLVGDTLNLAEAFF
TRBV18,CASSLGQGGSGNTIYF
TRBV6-5,CASRNRETDTQYF
TRBV27,CASSSLAGAFLLNEQFF
TRBV11-3,CASSLDRVGGEQFF
TRBV9,CASSVGTSGRETQYF
TRBV29-1,CSVEDPLRAQETQYF
TRBV9,CASSGGAGSIYEQYF
TRBV19,CASNQRTGWGARSNQPQHF
TRBV15,CATSRWTANSNQPQHF
TRBV4-1,CASSQDPWGAGTTEAFF
TRBV6-5,CASRGQEGYTF
TRBV6-5,CASSDTPRQHF
TRBV5-8,CASSRGGTPGYEQFF
TRBV5-4,CASSRARLSTDTQYF
TRBV6-1,CALRTGTVYEQYF
TRBV5-1,CASSRQLAGGPPGELFF
TRBV5-1,CASRLGRDEQFF
TRBV11-2,CASSPLGQGSYEQYF
TRBV6-6,CASSFASGRADTQYF
TRBV11-2,CASSLDLRATNEKLFF
TRBV9,CASSVEGLSENEQFF
TRBV6-1,CASSSQQGYEQYF
TRBV7-9,CASSPPWAPRTEAFF
TRBV18,CASSPMGLSTDTQYF
TRBV6-1,CASSVRRQETQYF
TRBV7-3,CASSLSEGNTIYF
TRBV15,CATSRDWEGGRFF
TRBV19,CASSMKTGYGEKLFF